These T cell receptor beta chains were read from a single sample in a study of radiotherapy plus CTLA-4 blockade in lung cancer. The method was immunoSEQ multiplex PCR; TCRdb's version includes in-frame clones alone and lacks a portion of them. Here the sample spans 75,000 to 100,000 clones, just over 85% being singletons. This sample comprised peripheral blood, obtained from a patient treated with radiotherapy plus ipilimumab. Receptors originate from a human donor with non-small cell lung cancer that progressed on radiotherapy plus ipilimumab. CDR3s include the opening cysteine and the closing phenylalanine or tryptophan. The order of the fields is D gene, V gene, J gene, clone size, CDR3 protein, CDR3 DNA. D genes are given only for firm matches. Not every row has a clone size; where given, it reads once, few, many or a size class.

D gene: NA
V gene: TRBV5-1
J gene: TRBJ2-1
clone size: once
CDR3 protein: CASSLGPYNEQFF
CDR3 DNA: TGCGCCAGCAGCCTCGGACCGTACAATGAGCAGTTCTTC

D gene: NA
V gene: TRBV6-1
J gene: TRBJ2-3
clone size: NA
CDR3 protein: CASRLLADTQYF
CDR3 DNA: TGTGCCAGCAGACTCCTAGCAGATACGCAGTATTTT

D gene: TRBD2
V gene: TRBV11-1
J gene: TRBJ2-7
clone size: few
CDR3 protein: CASSLLAGPYEQYF
CDR3 DNA: TGTGCCAGCAGCTTACTAGCGGGACCCTACGAGCAGTACTTC

D gene: NA
V gene: TRBV5-1
J gene: TRBJ2-5
clone size: NA
CDR3 protein: CASSFGLRRGTQETQYF
CDR3 DNA: TGCGCCAGCAGCTTCGGTCTCCGCCGGGGCACTCAAGAGACCCAGTACTTC

D gene: NA
V gene: TRBV27
J gene: TRBJ1-1
clone size: NA
CDR3 protein: CASSLGDNPLGNTEAFF
CDR3 DNA: TGTGCCAGCAGTTTAGGGGACAACCCCCTGGGGAACACTGAAGCTTTCTTT

D gene: NA
V gene: TRBV6-5
J gene: TRBJ2-1
clone size: NA
CDR3 protein: CASSDFGGDEQFF
CDR3 DNA: TGTGCCAGCTCGGACTTCGGGGGCGATGAGCAGTTCTTC

D gene: NA
V gene: TRBV27
J gene: TRBJ1-5
clone size: NA
CDR3 protein: CASPGGSLHQPQHF
CDR3 DNA: TGTGCCAGCCCCGGCGGGAGTTTGCATCAGCCCCAGCATTTT

D gene: NA
V gene: TRBV28
J gene: TRBJ1-1
clone size: NA
CDR3 protein: CGAQDLGGTEAFF
CDR3 DNA: TGTGGCGCGCAGGACCTCGGGGGCACTGAAGCTTTCTTT

D gene: TRBD2
V gene: TRBV7-8
J gene: TRBJ2-2
clone size: NA
CDR3 protein: CASSYGRASGKTGELFF
CDR3 DNA: TGTGCCAGCAGCTACGGGAGGGCTAGCGGGAAGACCGGGGAGCTGTTTTTT

D gene: NA
V gene: TRBV5-1
J gene: TRBJ2-3
clone size: NA
CDR3 protein: CASSSGTTDTQYF
CDR3 DNA: TGCGCCAGCAGCTCAGGAACCACAGATACGCAGTATTTT